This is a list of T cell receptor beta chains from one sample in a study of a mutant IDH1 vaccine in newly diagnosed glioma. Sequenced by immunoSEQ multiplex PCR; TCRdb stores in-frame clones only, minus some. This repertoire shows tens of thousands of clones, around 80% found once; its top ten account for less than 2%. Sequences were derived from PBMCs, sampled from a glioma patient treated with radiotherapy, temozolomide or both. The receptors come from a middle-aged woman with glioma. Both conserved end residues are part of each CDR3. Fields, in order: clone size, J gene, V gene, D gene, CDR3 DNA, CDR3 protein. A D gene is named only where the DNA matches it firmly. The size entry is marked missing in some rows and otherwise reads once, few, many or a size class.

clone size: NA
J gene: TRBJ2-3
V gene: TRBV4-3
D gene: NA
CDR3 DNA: TGCGCCAGCAGCCAGCTAACTAGGGGAGGCACAGATACGCAGTATTTT
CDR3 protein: CASSQLTRGGTDTQYF

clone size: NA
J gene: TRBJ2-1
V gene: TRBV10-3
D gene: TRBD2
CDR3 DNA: TGTGCCATCGGGGCTAGCGGGGGGATCCCGTCCAACAATGAGCAGTTCTTC
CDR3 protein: CAIGASGGIPSNNEQFF

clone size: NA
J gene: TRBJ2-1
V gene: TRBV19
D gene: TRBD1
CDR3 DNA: TGTGCCAGTAGGCAACTAACGGGACAGGGGTACAATGAGCAGTTCTTC
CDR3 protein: CASRQLTGQGYNEQFF

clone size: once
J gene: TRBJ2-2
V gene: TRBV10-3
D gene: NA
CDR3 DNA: TGTGCCATCAGTGAGTCGGACCAGGGGCACGGGGAGCTGTTTTTT
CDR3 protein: CAISESDQGHGELFF

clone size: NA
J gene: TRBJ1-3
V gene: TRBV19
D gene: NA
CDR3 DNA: TGTGCCAGTAGTATAGAAGGGGCAGGAAACACCATATATTTT
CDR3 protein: CASSIEGAGNTIYF

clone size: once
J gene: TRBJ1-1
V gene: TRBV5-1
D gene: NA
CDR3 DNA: TGCGCCAGCAGCTTGTTGACAGGAAACTACGAGGATTACCATGAAGCTTTCTTT
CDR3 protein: CASSLLTGNYEDYHEAFF

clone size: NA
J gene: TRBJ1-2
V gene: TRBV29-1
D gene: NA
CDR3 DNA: TGCAGCGTTGGAGGGGCCCTCTATGGCTACACCTTC
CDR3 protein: CSVGGALYGYTF

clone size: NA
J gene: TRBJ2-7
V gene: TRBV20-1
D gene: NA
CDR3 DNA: TGCAGTGCACCCATTCAGGACGAGCAGTACTTC
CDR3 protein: CSAPIQDEQYF

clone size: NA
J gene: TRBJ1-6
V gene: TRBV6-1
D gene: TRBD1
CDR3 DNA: TGTGCCAGCAGTCGGGACAGGGGCTCACCCCTCCACTTT
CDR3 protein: CASSRDRGSPLHF

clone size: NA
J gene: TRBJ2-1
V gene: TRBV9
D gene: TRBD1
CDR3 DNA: TGTGCCAGCAGCGTAGGAGGGGGCCCTGACAATGAGCAGTTCTTC
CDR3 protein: CASSVGGGPDNEQFF

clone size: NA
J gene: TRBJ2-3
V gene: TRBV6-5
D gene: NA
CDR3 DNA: TGTGCCAGCAGTTACTCGGCGCAGACGACAGATACGCAGTATTTT
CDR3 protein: CASSYSAQTTDTQYF

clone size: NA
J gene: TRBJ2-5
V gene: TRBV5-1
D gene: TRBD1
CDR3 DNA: TGCGCCAGCAGCCAGGGACAGGTAAAAGAGACCCAGTACTTC
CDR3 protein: CASSQGQVKETQYF

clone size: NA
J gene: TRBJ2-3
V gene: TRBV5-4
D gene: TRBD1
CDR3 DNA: TGTGCCAGCAGCTTCGGACAGGGGCGCACAGATACGCAGTATTTT
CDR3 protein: CASSFGQGRTDTQYF

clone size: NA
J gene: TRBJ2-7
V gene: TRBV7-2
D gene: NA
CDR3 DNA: TGTGCCAGCCGATCGGGGCCTATTACCTACGAGCAGTACTTC
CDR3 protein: CASRSGPITYEQYF

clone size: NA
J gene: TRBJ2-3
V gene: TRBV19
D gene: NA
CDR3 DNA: TGTGCCAGTCCCGAAGCAGATACGCAGTATTTT
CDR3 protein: CASPEADTQYF

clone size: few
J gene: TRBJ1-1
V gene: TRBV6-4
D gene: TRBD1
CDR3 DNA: TGTGCCAGCAGTGGGACAGGGGGCGCTCACACTGAAGCTTTCTTT
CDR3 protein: CASSGTGGAHTEAFF

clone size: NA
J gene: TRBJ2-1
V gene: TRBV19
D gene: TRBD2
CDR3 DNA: TGTGCCAGTAGTATAACTAGCGGGGGTCGCTCCTACAATGAGCAGTTCTTC
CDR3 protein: CASSITSGGRSYNEQFF

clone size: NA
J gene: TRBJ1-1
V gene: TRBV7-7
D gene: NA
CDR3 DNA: TGTGCTAGCAGCTTCGGTGTAGGGACTGAAGCTTTCTTT
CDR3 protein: CASSFGVGTEAFF

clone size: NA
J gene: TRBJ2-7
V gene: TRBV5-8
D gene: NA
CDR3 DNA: TGTGCCAGCAGCTTGGCGGGGGTTCGGTACGAGCAGTACTTC
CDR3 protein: CASSLAGVRYEQYF

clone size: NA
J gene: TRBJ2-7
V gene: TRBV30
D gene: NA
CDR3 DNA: TGTGCCGGGCAGACAGGACCCTACGAGCAGTACTTC
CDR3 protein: CAGQTGPYEQYF

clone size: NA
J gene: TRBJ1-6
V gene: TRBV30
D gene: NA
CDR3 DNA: TGTGCCTGGAGCTACTATTCACCCCTCCACTTT
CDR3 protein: CAWSYYSPLHF

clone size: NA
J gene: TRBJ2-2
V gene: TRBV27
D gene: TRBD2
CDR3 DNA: TGTGCCAGCAGTTTTTTTCCGCCTACTAGCGGGGGAACGAACACCGGGGAGCTGTTTTTT
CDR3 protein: CASSFFPPTSGGTNTGELFF

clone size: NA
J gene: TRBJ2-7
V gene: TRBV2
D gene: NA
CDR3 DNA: TGTGCCAGCAGTGACCCCTTAGGTGAGACGCCCTACGAGCAGTACTTC
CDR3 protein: CASSDPLGETPYEQYF

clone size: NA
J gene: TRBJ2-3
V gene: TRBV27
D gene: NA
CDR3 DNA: TGTGCCACCAGAAGCAACACAGATACGCAGTATTTT
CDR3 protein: CATRSNTDTQYF

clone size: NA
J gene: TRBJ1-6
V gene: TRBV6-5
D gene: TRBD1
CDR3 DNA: TGTGCCAGCAGCCGGGACAGCTCCTATAATTCACCCCTCCACTTT
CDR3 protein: CASSRDSSYNSPLHF

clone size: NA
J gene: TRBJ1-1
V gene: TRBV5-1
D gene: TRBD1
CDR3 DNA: TGCGCCAGCAGCTTGGCACAGGGGATGAACACTGAAGCTTTCTTT
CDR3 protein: CASSLAQGMNTEAFF

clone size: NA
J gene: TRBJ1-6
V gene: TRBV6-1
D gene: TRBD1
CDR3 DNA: TGTGCCAGCAGTGGCACCACAGGGGATTCACCCCTCCACTTT
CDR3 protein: CASSGTTGDSPLHF

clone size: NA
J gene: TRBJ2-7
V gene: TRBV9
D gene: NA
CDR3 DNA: TGTGCCAGCAGCGTAGGGATAGCTTTTCGGGAGCAGTACTTC
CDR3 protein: CASSVGIAFREQYF

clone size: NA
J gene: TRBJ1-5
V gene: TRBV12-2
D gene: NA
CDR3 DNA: TGTGCAAGAGCCATTCAGGGAAGGGATCAGCCCCAGCATTTT
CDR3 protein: CARAIQGRDQPQHF

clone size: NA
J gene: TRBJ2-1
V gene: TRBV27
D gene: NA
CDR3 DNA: TGTGCCAGCAGTGCCCCCCCGCGGCAGAACAATGAGCAGTTCTTC
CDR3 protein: CASSAPPRQNNEQFF

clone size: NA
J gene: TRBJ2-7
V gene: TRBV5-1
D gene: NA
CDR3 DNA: TGCGCCAGCAGCCCGGAGGGCAACCACGAGCAGTACTTC
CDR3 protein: CASSPEGNHEQYF

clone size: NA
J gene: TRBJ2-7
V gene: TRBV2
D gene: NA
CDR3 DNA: TGTGCCAGCTCCCAGGACACAGGCGGGGAGCAGTACTTC
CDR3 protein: CASSQDTGGEQYF

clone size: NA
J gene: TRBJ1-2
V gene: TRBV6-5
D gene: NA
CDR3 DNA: TGTGCCAGCAGTTCCCTTGGGGAGAGCTATGGCTACACCTTC
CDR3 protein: CASSSLGESYGYTF

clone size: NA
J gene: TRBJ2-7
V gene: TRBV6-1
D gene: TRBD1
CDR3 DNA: TGTGCCAGCAGTGAAGCGGGGTGGACAGGGAGTTTCGAGCAGTACTTC
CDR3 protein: CASSEAGWTGSFEQYF

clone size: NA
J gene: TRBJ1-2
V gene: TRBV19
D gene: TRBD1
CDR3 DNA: TGTGCCAGTAGTATAAGGACAGGGCAGGGCTACACCTTC
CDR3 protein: CASSIRTGQGYTF

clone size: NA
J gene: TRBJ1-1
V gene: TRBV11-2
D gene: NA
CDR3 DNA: TGTGCCAGCAGCTTAGCAGGGGCGACTGAAGCTTTCTTT
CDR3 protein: CASSLAGATEAFF

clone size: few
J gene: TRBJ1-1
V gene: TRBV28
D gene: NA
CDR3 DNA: TGTGCCAGCAAAGAGGGCCGCACTGAAGCTTTCTTT
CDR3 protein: CASKEGRTEAFF

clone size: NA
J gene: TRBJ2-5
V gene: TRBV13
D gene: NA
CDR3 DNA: TGTGCCAGCAGCCCGTCGGGTAGCGGTGAAGAGACCCAGTACTTC
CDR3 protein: CASSPSGSGEETQYF

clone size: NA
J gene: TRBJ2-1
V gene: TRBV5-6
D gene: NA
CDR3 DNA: TGTGCCAGCAGCTTGGGTCCGGGGATCTCCTACAATGAGCAGTTCTTC
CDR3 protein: CASSLGPGISYNEQFF

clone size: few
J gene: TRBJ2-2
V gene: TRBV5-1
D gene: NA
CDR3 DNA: TGCGCCAGCAGCTTGGGGGGGGAGGCGAACACCGGGGAGCTGTTTTTT
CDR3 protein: CASSLGGEANTGELFF

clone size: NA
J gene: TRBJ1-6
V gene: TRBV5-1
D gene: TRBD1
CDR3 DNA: TGCGCCAGCAGCCTGGACAGGGAGGATTCACCCCTCCACTTT
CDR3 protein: CASSLDREDSPLHF

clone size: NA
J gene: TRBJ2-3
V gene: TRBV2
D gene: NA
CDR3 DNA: TGTGCCAGCAGAGAGGCTGGGGTGTCCACAGATACGCAGTATTTT
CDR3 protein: CASREAGVSTDTQYF

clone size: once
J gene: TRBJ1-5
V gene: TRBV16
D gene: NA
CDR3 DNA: TGTGCCAGCAGCCAGGCTGGCAATCAGCCCCAGCATTTT
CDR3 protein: CASSQAGNQPQHF